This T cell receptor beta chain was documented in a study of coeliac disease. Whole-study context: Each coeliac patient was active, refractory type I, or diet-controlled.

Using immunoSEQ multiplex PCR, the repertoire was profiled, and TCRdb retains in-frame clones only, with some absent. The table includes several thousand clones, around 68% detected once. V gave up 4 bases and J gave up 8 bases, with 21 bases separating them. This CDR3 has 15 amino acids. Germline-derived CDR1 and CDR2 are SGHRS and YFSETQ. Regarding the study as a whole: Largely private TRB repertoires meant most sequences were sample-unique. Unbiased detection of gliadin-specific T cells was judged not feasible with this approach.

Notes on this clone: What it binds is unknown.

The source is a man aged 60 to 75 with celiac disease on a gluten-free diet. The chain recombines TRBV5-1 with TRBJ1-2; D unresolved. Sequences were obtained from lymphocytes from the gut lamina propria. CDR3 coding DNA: TGCGCCAGCAGCCCTTCGGGGAGGCCCCGGGTGGGCTACACCTTC. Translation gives CASSPSGRPRVGYTF. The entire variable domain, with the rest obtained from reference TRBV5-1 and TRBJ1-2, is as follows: KAGVTQTPRYLIKTRGQQVTLSCSPISGHRSVSWYQQTPGQGLQFLFEYFSETQRNKGNFPGRFSGRQFSNSRSEMNVSTLELGDSALYLCASSPSGRPRVGYTFGSGTRLTVV.